This T cell receptor beta chain was captured by sequencing in a study of response to subunit inactivated influenza vaccine. This clonotype was seen only a few times. TCRdb reprocessed the RT-PCR reads via MiXCR and lists one record per CDR3 protein. The table lists over 750,000 distinct CDR3 sequences, 21% of them singletons, with 9.5% to 13% in the top ten. The CDR3 loop spans 18 amino acids. The V gene's germline CDR1 is SGHRS and CDR2 YFSETQ. Losses at the gene ends were 4 bases for V and 0 bases for J; bases not matched to a gene: 10. The receptor was derived from a man aged 50 to 59 who received an inactivated influenza vaccine. The chain uses TRBV5-1 and TRBJ2-2; 9 bases agree with TRBD1. The sample consisted of PBMCs from blood, taken around 5 days after vaccination. The CDR3 nucleotides are TGCGCCAGCAGCGGCCGACAGGGGGGCTACGCGAACACCGGGGAGCTGTTTTTT. It yields the protein CASSGRQGGYANTGELFF.